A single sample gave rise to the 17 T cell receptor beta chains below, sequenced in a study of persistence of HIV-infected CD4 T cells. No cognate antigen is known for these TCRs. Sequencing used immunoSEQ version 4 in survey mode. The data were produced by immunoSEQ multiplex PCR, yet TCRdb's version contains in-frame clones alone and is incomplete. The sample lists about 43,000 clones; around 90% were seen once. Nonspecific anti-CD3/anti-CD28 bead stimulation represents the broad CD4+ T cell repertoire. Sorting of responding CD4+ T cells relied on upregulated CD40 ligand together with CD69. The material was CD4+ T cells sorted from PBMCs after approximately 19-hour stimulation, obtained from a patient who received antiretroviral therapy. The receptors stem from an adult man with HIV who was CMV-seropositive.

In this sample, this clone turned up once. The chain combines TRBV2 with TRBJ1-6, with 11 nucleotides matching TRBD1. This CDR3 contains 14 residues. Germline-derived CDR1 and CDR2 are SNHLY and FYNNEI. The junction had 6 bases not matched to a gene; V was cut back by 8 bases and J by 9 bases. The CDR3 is CASVNGQGASPLHF. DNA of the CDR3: TGTGCCAGCGTTAACGGACAGGGGGCTTCACCCCTCCACTTT.

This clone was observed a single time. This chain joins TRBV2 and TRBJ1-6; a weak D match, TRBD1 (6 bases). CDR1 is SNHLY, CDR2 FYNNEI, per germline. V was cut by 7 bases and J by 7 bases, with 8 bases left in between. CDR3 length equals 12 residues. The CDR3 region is CASTTGNSPLHF. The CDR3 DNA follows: TGTGCCAGCACTACAGGGAATTCACCCCTCCACTTT. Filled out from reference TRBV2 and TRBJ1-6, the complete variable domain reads EPEVTQTPSHQVTQMGQEVILRCVPISNHLYFYWYRQILGQKVEFLVSFYNNEISEKSEIFDDQFSVERPDGSNFTLKIRSTKLEDSAMYFCASTTGNSPLHFGNGTRLTVT.

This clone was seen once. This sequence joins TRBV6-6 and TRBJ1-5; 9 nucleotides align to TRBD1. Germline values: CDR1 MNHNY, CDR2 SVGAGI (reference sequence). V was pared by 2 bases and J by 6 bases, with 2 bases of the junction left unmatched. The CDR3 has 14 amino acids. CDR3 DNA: TGTGCCAGCAGTTACCGGGACAGGGCTCAGCCCCAGCATTTT. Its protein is CASSYRDRAQPQHF.

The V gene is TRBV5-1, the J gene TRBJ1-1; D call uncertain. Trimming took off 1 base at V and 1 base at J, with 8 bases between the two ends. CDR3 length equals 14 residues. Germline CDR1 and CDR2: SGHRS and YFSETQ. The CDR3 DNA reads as TGCGCCAGCAGCTTGCCAGGAGCGAACACTGAAGCTTTCTTT. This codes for CASSLPGANTEAFF.

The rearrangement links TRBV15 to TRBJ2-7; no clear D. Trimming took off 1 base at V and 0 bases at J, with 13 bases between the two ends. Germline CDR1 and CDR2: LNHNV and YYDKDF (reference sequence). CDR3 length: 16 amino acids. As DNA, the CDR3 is TGTGCCACCAGCAGAGTCGACCGAGAGAGCTCCTACGAGCAGTACTTC. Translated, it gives CATSRVDRESSYEQYF.

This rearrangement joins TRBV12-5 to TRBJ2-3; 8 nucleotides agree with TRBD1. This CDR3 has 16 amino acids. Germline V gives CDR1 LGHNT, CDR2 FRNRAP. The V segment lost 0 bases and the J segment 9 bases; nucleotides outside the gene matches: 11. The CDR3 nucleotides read TGTGCTAGTGGTTTGGTGCAGGGGGCCTTCACGGGAACGCAGTATTTT. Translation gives CASGLVQGAFTGTQYF.

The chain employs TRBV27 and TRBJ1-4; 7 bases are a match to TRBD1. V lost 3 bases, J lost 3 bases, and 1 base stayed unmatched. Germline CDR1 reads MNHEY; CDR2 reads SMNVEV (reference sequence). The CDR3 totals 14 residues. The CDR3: CASSFGQANEKLFF. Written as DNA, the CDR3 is TGTGCCAGCAGTTTTGGACAGGCTAATGAAAAACTGTTTTTT.

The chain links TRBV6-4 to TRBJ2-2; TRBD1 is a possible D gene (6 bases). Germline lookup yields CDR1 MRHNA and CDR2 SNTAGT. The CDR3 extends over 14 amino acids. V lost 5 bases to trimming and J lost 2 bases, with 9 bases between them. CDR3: CASSTGSNTGELFF. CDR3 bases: TGTGCCAGCAGTACAGGGAGCAACACCGGGGAGCTGTTTTTT.

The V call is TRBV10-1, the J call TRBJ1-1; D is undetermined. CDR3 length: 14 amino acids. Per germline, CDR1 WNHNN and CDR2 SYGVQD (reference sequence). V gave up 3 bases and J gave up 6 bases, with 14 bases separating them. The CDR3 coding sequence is TGCGCCAGCAGTGAAAAAAGGGTATCTGCTGAAGCTTTCTTT. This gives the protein CASSEKRVSAEAFF.

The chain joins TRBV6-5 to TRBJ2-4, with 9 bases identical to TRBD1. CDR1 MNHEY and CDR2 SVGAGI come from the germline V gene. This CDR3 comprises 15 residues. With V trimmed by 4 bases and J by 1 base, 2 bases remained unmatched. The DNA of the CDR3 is TGTGCCAGCAGTTGGACAGGGGAGGCCAAAAACATTCAGTACTTC. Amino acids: CASSWTGEAKNIQYF.

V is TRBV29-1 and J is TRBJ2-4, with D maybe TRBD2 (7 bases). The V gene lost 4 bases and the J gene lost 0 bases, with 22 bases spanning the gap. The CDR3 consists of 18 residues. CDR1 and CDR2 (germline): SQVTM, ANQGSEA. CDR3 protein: CSVVGGGGGFLAKNIQYF. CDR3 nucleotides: TGCAGCGTTGTTGGGGGAGGGGGAGGGTTTTTAGCCAAAAACATTCAGTACTTC.

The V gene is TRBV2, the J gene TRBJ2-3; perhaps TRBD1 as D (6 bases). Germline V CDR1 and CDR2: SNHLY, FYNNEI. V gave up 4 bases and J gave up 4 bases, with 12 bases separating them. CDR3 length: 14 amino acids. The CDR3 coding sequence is TGTGCCAGCAGTGCCGGGACAAATCCAGATACGCAGTATTTT. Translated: CASSAGTNPDTQYF.

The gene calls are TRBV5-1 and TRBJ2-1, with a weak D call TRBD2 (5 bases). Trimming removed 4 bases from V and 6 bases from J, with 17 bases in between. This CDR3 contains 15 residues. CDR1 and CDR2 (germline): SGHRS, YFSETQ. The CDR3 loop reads CASSPRPEGVNEQFF. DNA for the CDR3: TGCGCCAGCAGCCCACGACCTGAGGGTGTCAATGAGCAGTTCTTC.

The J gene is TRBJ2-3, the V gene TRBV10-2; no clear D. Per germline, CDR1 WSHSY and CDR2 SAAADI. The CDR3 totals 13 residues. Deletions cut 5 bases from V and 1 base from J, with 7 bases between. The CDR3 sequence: CASSKTGTDTQYF. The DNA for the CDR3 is TGCGCCAGCAGTAAGACGGGCACAGATACGCAGTATTTT.

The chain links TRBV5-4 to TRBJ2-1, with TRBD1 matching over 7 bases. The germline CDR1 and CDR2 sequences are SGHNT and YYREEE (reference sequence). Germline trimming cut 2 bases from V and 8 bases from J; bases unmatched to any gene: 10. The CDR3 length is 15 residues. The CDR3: CASSLGDRDRDEQFF. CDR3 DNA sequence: TGTGCCAGCAGCTTAGGAGACAGGGATAGGGATGAGCAGTTCTTC.

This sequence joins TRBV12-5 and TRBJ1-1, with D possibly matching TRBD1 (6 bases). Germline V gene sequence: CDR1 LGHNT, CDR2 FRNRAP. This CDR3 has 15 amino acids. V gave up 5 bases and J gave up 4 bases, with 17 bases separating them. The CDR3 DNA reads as TGTGCTAGTGGTACCGAACAGGGATTGGCCACTGAAGCTTTCTTT. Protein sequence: CASGTEQGLATEAFF.

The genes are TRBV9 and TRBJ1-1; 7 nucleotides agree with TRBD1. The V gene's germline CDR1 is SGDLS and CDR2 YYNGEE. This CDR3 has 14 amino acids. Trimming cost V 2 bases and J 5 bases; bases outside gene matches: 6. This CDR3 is CASSVIQGRTEAFF. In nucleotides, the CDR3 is TGTGCCAGCAGCGTGATACAGGGGAGGACTGAAGCTTTCTTT.